These T cell receptor beta chains were read from a single sample in a study of breast tumors, draining lymph nodes, adjacent tissues. TCRdb itself ran the multiplex PCR reads through MiXCR, one entry per CDR3 protein. The repertoire includes 200,000 to 300,000 distinct CDR3 sequences, roughly 30% of them detected once, and approximately 1% sits in the top ten. Sample: axillary lymph node tissue. Receptors were obtained from a female donor with breast cancer. Some clones in this sample may be carry-over from other donors' samples. The CDR3 runs from the conserved cysteine through the conserved F or W. The D gene is left open where the match is weak. Some rows have no size entry. The others give once, few or many, or a class for an expanded clone.

d_gene: TRBD2
abundance: NA
j_gene: TRBJ2-5
v_gene: TRBV7-9
CDR3nt: TGTGCCAGCGGGACTAGCGGGCAGGGGCTGGAGACCCAGTACTTC
CDR3aa: CASGTSGQGLETQYF

d_gene: NA
abundance: many
j_gene: TRBJ2-1
v_gene: TRBV25-1
CDR3nt: TGTGCCAGCAGTGAAGGGGTCAGGTATGAGCAGTTCTTC
CDR3aa: CASSEGVRYEQFF

d_gene: TRBD2
abundance: NA
j_gene: TRBJ2-7
v_gene: TRBV5-4
CDR3nt: TGTGCCAGCAGCCCATCGTCTAGCGGGGTGAGCGAGCAGTACTTC
CDR3aa: CASSPSSSGVSEQYF

d_gene: TRBD2
abundance: many
j_gene: TRBJ2-2
v_gene: TRBV19
CDR3nt: TGTGCCACAAGACTAGCGGACAACACCGGGGAGCTGTTTTTT
CDR3aa: CATRLADNTGELFF

d_gene: NA
abundance: NA
j_gene: TRBJ2-6
v_gene: TRBV4-1
CDR3nt: TGCGCCAGCACCCCCGACGACGGCCTCCCCGCCTCTGGGGCCAACGTCCTGACTTTC
CDR3aa: CASTPDDGLPASGANVLTF

d_gene: TRBD2
abundance: many
j_gene: TRBJ2-3
v_gene: TRBV2
CDR3nt: TGTGCCAGCAGTGGACTAGCGGGGGACACAGATACGCAGTATTTT
CDR3aa: CASSGLAGDTDTQYF

d_gene: TRBD2
abundance: many
j_gene: TRBJ2-1
v_gene: TRBV20-1
CDR3nt: TGCAGTGCTAGCCGACTAGCGGGAGTGGGTGAGCAGTTCTTC
CDR3aa: CSASRLAGVGEQFF

d_gene: NA
abundance: once
j_gene: TRBJ2-6
v_gene: TRBV7-9
CDR3nt: TGTGCCAGCAGCCCTACAGGGACCGGGGTGAACACTGAAGCTTTC
CDR3aa: CASSPTGTGVNTEAF

d_gene: TRBD2
abundance: many
j_gene: TRBJ2-3
v_gene: TRBV7-6
CDR3nt: TGTGCCAGCAGCCCCGTAGCGGGAGGGCCAGATACGCAGTATTTT
CDR3aa: CASSPVAGGPDTQYF

d_gene: NA
abundance: many
j_gene: TRBJ2-1
v_gene: TRBV6-1
CDR3nt: TGTGCCAGCAGTGATGGTGGCCAAAGACGCTACAATGAGCAGTTCTTC
CDR3aa: CASSDGGQRRYNEQFF

d_gene: TRBD2
abundance: many
j_gene: TRBJ2-7
v_gene: TRBV20-1
CDR3nt: TGCAGTGCTAGAGATATAGGATTTGGAGCGGGAGCCGAGCAGTACTTC
CDR3aa: CSARDIGFGAGAEQYF

d_gene: NA
abundance: many
j_gene: TRBJ1-5
v_gene: TRBV5-1
CDR3nt: TGCGCCAGCAGCATGGGACCGACCAATCAGCCCCAGCATTTT
CDR3aa: CASSMGPTNQPQHF

d_gene: NA
abundance: NA
j_gene: TRBJ2-5
v_gene: TRBV9
CDR3nt: TGTGCCAGCAGCGCGAACCGAAACCAAGAGACCCAGTCCTTC
CDR3aa: CASSANRNQETQSF

d_gene: NA
abundance: few
j_gene: TRBJ2-6
v_gene: TRBV6-5
CDR3nt: TGTGCCAGCAATCTCCCTGGGGCCAACGTCCTGACTTTC
CDR3aa: CASNLPGANVLTF

d_gene: NA
abundance: many
j_gene: TRBJ2-1
v_gene: TRBV15
CDR3nt: TGTGCCACCAGCAGAGATTATGGAGCGGATGAGCAGTTCTTC
CDR3aa: CATSRDYGADEQFF

d_gene: NA
abundance: many
j_gene: TRBJ2-2
v_gene: TRBV7-8
CDR3nt: TGTGCCAGCAGCTTCTCGGCCCTGAACACCGGGGAGCTGTTTTTT
CDR3aa: CASSFSALNTGELFF

d_gene: NA
abundance: NA
j_gene: TRBJ2-2
v_gene: TRBV10-3
CDR3nt: TGTGCCAGCAGTTACGCTCTGATCACCGGGGAGCTGTTTTTT
CDR3aa: CASSYALITGELFF

d_gene: NA
abundance: few
j_gene: TRBJ2-7
v_gene: TRBV3-1
CDR3nt: TGTGCCAGCAGCCAAGTAATGGACGGCGAGCAGTACTTC
CDR3aa: CASSQVMDGEQYF

d_gene: TRBD1
abundance: NA
j_gene: TRBJ2-7
v_gene: TRBV9
CDR3nt: TGTGCCAGCAGCCCCCCGGGACAGGGGGCCTCCTACGCGCAGTACTTC
CDR3aa: CASSPPGQGASYAQYF

d_gene: TRBD1
abundance: NA
j_gene: TRBJ1-2
v_gene: TRBV29-1
CDR3nt: TGCAGCGTGGGCCGGGACAGGGGGGAAAACTATGGCTACACCTTC
CDR3aa: CSVGRDRGENYGYTF

d_gene: TRBD2
abundance: few
j_gene: TRBJ2-5
v_gene: TRBV5-1
CDR3nt: TGCGCCAGCAGCTCCACCGGACTAGCGGGACGGGAGACCCAGTACTTC
CDR3aa: CASSSTGLAGRETQYF

d_gene: NA
abundance: NA
j_gene: TRBJ2-1
v_gene: TRBV6-5
CDR3nt: TGTGCCAGCATGAGGAAGCGGGCGCCGACCTACAATGAGCAGTTCTTC
CDR3aa: CASMRKRAPTYNEQFF

d_gene: NA
abundance: many
j_gene: TRBJ2-2
v_gene: TRBV13
CDR3nt: TGTGCCAGCAGCTTAGCTGCTACGAACACCGGGGAGCTGTTTTTT
CDR3aa: CASSLAATNTGELFF